This passage covers 11 T cell receptor beta chains from one sample sequenced in a study of CD8+ T cells in alopecia areata. In each case, RNA was isolated and then reverse transcribed into cDNA as the sequencing template. Repertoires were generated with immunoSEQ multiplex PCR, while TCRdb's copy carries only in-frame clones and drops some. The table lists approximately 98,000 clones, roughly 64% of them singletons. Sequencing used CD8+ T cells sorted from blood. Receptor source: a human donor in good health.

V is TRBV13 and J is TRBJ1-2; 12 positions match TRBD1. J lost 3 bases, V lost 5 bases, and 7 bases had no gene match. The CDR3 runs to 16 residues. The germline V gene encodes CDR1 PRHDT and CDR2 FYEKMQ (reference sequence). CDR3 sequence (DNA): TGTGCCAGCAGCGCGGGACAGGGGGCACTTTACTATGGCTACACCTTC. Protein product: CASSAGQGALYYGYTF.

J is TRBJ1-6 and V is TRBV13, with D hard to call. The CDR3 length is 16 residues. Germline CDR1 reads PRHDT; CDR2 reads FYEKMQ (reference sequence). The V end lost 0 bases, the J end lost 5 bases, and 11 bases lay between the germline ends. CDR3 residues: CASSLGVGLHNSPLHF. The CDR3 coding sequence is TGTGCCAGCAGCTTAGGGGTCGGGCTGCATAATTCACCCCTCCACTTT.

V is TRBV2 and J is TRBJ2-5; no reliable D call. The V end lost 2 bases, the J end lost 3 bases, and 13 bases lay between the germline ends. This CDR3 is built from 15 residues. Germline CDR1 reads SNHLY; CDR2 reads FYNNEI. In DNA form, the CDR3 reads TGTGCCAGCAGTGAATTTGACTGGGAAAAAGAGACCCAGTACTTC. Translated, it gives CASSEFDWEKETQYF.

This clone showed up just a few times. CDR3 protein: CASSDPRASGANVLTF. The CDR3, as DNA: TGTGCCAGCAGTGACCCCAGGGCTTCTGGGGCCAACGTCCTGACTTTC. The chain combines TRBV25-1 with TRBJ2-6, with D possibly matching TRBD1 (5 bases). With 3 bases removed from V and 1 base from J, the gap between germline ends came to 10 bases. CDR3 size: 16 residues. Germline V gene lookup returns CDR1 MGHDK and CDR2 SYGVNS.

The chain has TRBV7-8 and TRBJ1-4; 7 positions agree with TRBD1. Germline V gene lookup returns CDR1 SGHVS and CDR2 FQNEAQ. Trimming cost V 2 bases and J 5 bases; bases outside gene matches: 5. This CDR3 contains 15 residues. This chain's CDR3 is CASSLRGQPNEKLFF. The CDR3 DNA follows: TGTGCCAGCAGCTTAAGGGGACAGCCCAATGAAAAACTGTTTTTT.

J is TRBJ2-3 and V is TRBV7-9; TRBD1 is a possible D gene (6 bases). Between the trimmed V and J ends, which lost 5 bases and 0 bases, there was a span of 12 bases. The CDR3 has 15 residues. Germline V gene data show CDR1 as SEHNR and CDR2 as FQNEAQ (reference sequence). CDR3 DNA sequence: TGTGCCAGCAGCCCCCGACAGGAGAGCACAGATACGCAGTATTTT. Its translation: CASSPRQESTDTQYF.

The J gene is TRBJ1-2, the V gene TRBV28; 7 nucleotides align to TRBD1. Germline trimming cut 6 bases from V and 5 bases from J; bases unmatched to any gene: 6. The CDR3 runs to 13 residues. Per germline, CDR1 MDHEN and CDR2 SYDVKM. The CDR3 bases are TGTGCCAGCAGACTCGACAGGGAATATGGCTACACCTTC. It translates to CASRLDREYGYTF.

This chain's CDR3 is CASSRGQQANYGYTF. For the CDR3, the DNA is TGTGCCAGCAGCCGGGGACAGCAAGCTAACTATGGCTACACCTTC. V is TRBV2 and J is TRBJ1-2, with 7 bases identical to TRBD1. The CDR3 has 15 amino acids. Losses at the gene ends were 6 bases for V and 0 bases for J; bases not matched to a gene: 7. CDR1 and CDR2 from the germline V gene are SNHLY and FYNNEI. Full variable domain (missing parts from reference TRBV2 and TRBJ1-2): EPEVTQTPSHQVTQMGQEVILRCVPISNHLYFYWYRQILGQKVEFLVSFYNNEISEKSEIFDDQFSVERPDGSNFTLKIRSTKLEDSAMYFCASSRGQQANYGYTFGSGTRLTVV.

This clone appeared a single time. The rearrangement links TRBV27 to TRBJ2-7, with 12 bases that match TRBD2. From germline, CDR1 is MNHEY and CDR2 SMNVEV (reference sequence). V lost 6 bases to trimming and J lost 3 bases; unmatched junction nucleotides: 3. CDR3 length: 14 amino acids. The CDR3: CASSILAGGYEQYF. The CDR3 region has the DNA TGTGCCAGCAGCATACTAGCGGGGGGCTACGAGCAGTACTTC.

The count of this clone is one. The chain joins TRBV4-1 to TRBJ1-2; tentatively, D is TRBD1 (5 bases). CDR1 and CDR2 (germline): MGHRA, YSYEKL. The length of the CDR3 is 13 residues. V dropped 4 bases and J dropped 3 bases, with 9 bases sitting between them. The CDR3 is CASSRTSDYGYTF. The CDR3 nucleotides are TGCGCCAGCAGCCGGACATCTGACTATGGCTACACCTTC.

V and J are TRBV29-1 and TRBJ2-3, with 8 bases lining up with TRBD2. There are 13 residues in the CDR3. Trimming removed 7 bases from V and 3 bases from J; junction bases left unmatched: 6. The germline V gene has CDR1 SQVTM and CDR2 ANQGSEA. The CDR3: CSASAGVTDTQYF. The DNA of the CDR3 is TGCAGCGCCTCAGCGGGGGTAACAGATACGCAGTATTTT.